Listed below are T cell receptor beta chains from one sample, sequenced in a study of control samples from healthy donors and cancer patients. Measured with immunoSEQ multiplex PCR; TCRdb has only the in-frame clones, and not every one. This sample yields fewer than 200,000 clones, of which around nine tenths are seen a single time; 1.3% to 1.5% belongs to the top ten. The source material was blood. These receptors were collected from a man aged 25-45 years in good health. Each CDR3 is given with its conserved first and last residue. The D gene is left open where the match is weak. Not all rows give a size; the values are once, few, many and, for expanded clones, a class.

D gene: NA; V gene: TRBV5-1; clone size: NA; J gene: TRBJ1-1; CDR3 protein: CASSLSDPGAEAFF; CDR3 DNA: TGCGCCAGCAGCTTGTCAGATCCCGGGGCTGAAGCTTTCTTT
D gene: NA; V gene: TRBV11-1; clone size: NA; J gene: TRBJ2-5; CDR3 protein: CASSPRRVEETQYF; CDR3 DNA: TGTGCCAGCAGCCCCCGACGGGTAGAAGAGACCCAGTACTTC
D gene: NA; V gene: TRBV5-1; clone size: NA; J gene: TRBJ2-7; CDR3 protein: CASSLSPGTAYEQYF; CDR3 DNA: TGCGCCAGCAGCTTAAGCCCGGGGACCGCCTACGAGCAGTACTTC
D gene: TRBD1; V gene: TRBV19; clone size: NA; J gene: TRBJ2-2; CDR3 protein: CASSIGDRGVGELFF; CDR3 DNA: TGTGCCAGTAGTATAGGGGACAGGGGGGTCGGGGAGCTGTTTTTT
D gene: NA; V gene: TRBV7-2; clone size: once; J gene: TRBJ1-2; CDR3 protein: CASSLYNGYTF; CDR3 DNA: TGTGCCAGCAGCTTATATAATGGCTACACCTTC
D gene: TRBD2; V gene: TRBV7-2; clone size: NA; J gene: TRBJ2-1; CDR3 protein: CASSPSGRAAYNEQFF; CDR3 DNA: TGTGCCAGCAGCCCTAGCGGGAGGGCCGCCTACAATGAGCAGTTCTTC
D gene: NA; V gene: TRBV5-6; clone size: NA; J gene: TRBJ1-1; CDR3 protein: CASSLVSSEAFF; CDR3 DNA: TGTGCCAGCAGCTTGGTGAGCTCTGAAGCTTTCTTT
D gene: NA; V gene: TRBV6-6; clone size: NA; J gene: TRBJ1-6; CDR3 protein: CASSYWGPPLHF; CDR3 DNA: TGTGCCAGCAGCTACTGGGGTCCACCCCTCCACTTT
D gene: NA; V gene: TRBV5-6; clone size: NA; J gene: TRBJ2-7; CDR3 protein: CASGKLGYEQYF; CDR3 DNA: TGTGCCAGCGGAAAACTGGGTTACGAGCAGTACTTC
D gene: TRBD1; V gene: TRBV6-1; clone size: few; J gene: TRBJ1-2; CDR3 protein: CASSDSGTGAAGYTF; CDR3 DNA: TGTGCCAGCAGTGATAGTGGGACAGGGGCCGCTGGCTACACCTTC
D gene: NA; V gene: TRBV19; clone size: NA; J gene: TRBJ1-1; CDR3 protein: CASSIPDSLNTEAFF; CDR3 DNA: TGTGCCAGTAGTATCCCCGACAGCCTGAACACTGAAGCTTTCTTT
D gene: NA; V gene: TRBV3-1/TRBV3-2; clone size: NA; J gene: TRBJ1-1; CDR3 protein: CASSLHRGAGNTEAFF; CDR3 DNA: TGTGCCAGCAGCCTCCACCGGGGGGCAGGGAACACTGAAGCTTTCTTT
D gene: NA; V gene: TRBV7-2; clone size: NA; J gene: TRBJ1-2; CDR3 protein: CASSPVTSNYGYTF; CDR3 DNA: TGTGCCAGCAGCCCGGTCACCAGTAACTATGGCTACACCTTC
D gene: TRBD2; V gene: TRBV7-8; clone size: few; J gene: TRBJ2-4; CDR3 protein: CASSLEVAGGAKNIQYF; CDR3 DNA: TGTGCCAGCAGCTTAGAGGTAGCGGGAGGAGCCAAAAACATTCAGTACTTC
D gene: TRBD2; V gene: TRBV5-1; clone size: NA; J gene: TRBJ2-1; CDR3 protein: CASSLRGGPNNEQFF; CDR3 DNA: TGCGCCAGCAGCTTGCGGGGGGGGCCGAACAATGAGCAGTTCTTC
D gene: NA; V gene: TRBV5-6; clone size: NA; J gene: TRBJ1-6; CDR3 protein: CASSLRGSRNSPLHF; CDR3 DNA: TGTGCCAGCAGCTTGCGGGGGTCGAGAAATTCACCCCTCCACTTT
D gene: TRBD1; V gene: TRBV15; clone size: NA; J gene: TRBJ2-7; CDR3 protein: CATSRELGTASIYRDF; CDR3 DNA: TGTGCCACCAGCAGAGAGCTTGGGACAGCCTCTATCTACAGAGACTTC
D gene: NA; V gene: TRBV29-1; clone size: NA; J gene: TRBJ2-7; CDR3 protein: CSVVMQGSSYEQYF; CDR3 DNA: TGCAGCGTTGTTATGCAGGGCAGCTCCTACGAGCAGTACTTC
D gene: TRBD2; V gene: TRBV27; clone size: NA; J gene: TRBJ2-1; CDR3 protein: CASRGLAGVHEQFF; CDR3 DNA: TGTGCCAGCAGGGGACTAGCGGGAGTTCATGAGCAGTTCTTC
D gene: TRBD1; V gene: TRBV18; clone size: NA; J gene: TRBJ1-1; CDR3 protein: CASSPEDRGHTEAFF; CDR3 DNA: TGTGCCAGCTCACCAGAGGACAGGGGGCACACTGAAGCTTTCTTT
D gene: TRBD1; V gene: TRBV30; clone size: NA; J gene: TRBJ1-6; CDR3 protein: CAWSVDRDASPLHF; CDR3 DNA: TGTGCCTGGAGTGTAGACAGGGATGCATCACCCCTCCACTTT
D gene: TRBD1; V gene: TRBV5-1; clone size: NA; J gene: TRBJ1-1; CDR3 protein: CASSLGITGEYTEAFF; CDR3 DNA: TGCGCCAGCAGCTTAGGAATAACAGGGGAATATACTGAAGCTTTCTTT
D gene: NA; V gene: TRBV5-1; clone size: once; J gene: TRBJ1-6; CDR3 protein: CASSLEGAYNSPLHF; CDR3 DNA: TGCGCCAGCAGCTTGGAAGGGGCCTATAATTCACCCCTCCACTTT
D gene: NA; V gene: TRBV6-5; clone size: NA; J gene: TRBJ1-2; CDR3 protein: CASRLQGGDGYTF; CDR3 DNA: TGTGCCAGCAGACTACAGGGAGGCGATGGCTACACCTTC
D gene: TRBD2; V gene: TRBV6-5; clone size: NA; J gene: TRBJ2-3; CDR3 protein: CASKWTSASTDTQYF; CDR3 DNA: TGTGCCAGCAAATGGACTAGCGCGAGCACAGATACGCAGTATTTT
D gene: NA; V gene: TRBV27; clone size: NA; J gene: TRBJ2-7; CDR3 protein: CASSSPGEGAKEQYF; CDR3 DNA: TGTGCCAGCAGTTCCCCAGGGGAGGGGGCGAAGGAGCAGTACTTC
D gene: TRBD2; V gene: TRBV7-7; clone size: NA; J gene: TRBJ2-3; CDR3 protein: CASSLWNGRYSDTQYF; CDR3 DNA: TGTGCCAGCAGCTTATGGAACGGGAGGTACTCAGATACGCAGTATTTT
D gene: TRBD1; V gene: TRBV6-5; clone size: NA; J gene: TRBJ1-2; CDR3 protein: CASTPGGGGYGYTF; CDR3 DNA: TGTGCCAGCACCCCAGGAGGGGGCGGGTATGGCTACACCTTC
D gene: NA; V gene: TRBV5-1; clone size: NA; J gene: TRBJ2-3; CDR3 protein: CASAYLTDTQYF; CDR3 DNA: TGCGCCAGCGCCTATCTCACAGATACGCAGTATTTT
D gene: NA; V gene: TRBV6-5; clone size: NA; J gene: TRBJ1-2; CDR3 protein: CASSLQLHGGGSGYTF; CDR3 DNA: TGTGCCAGCAGTTTACAATTACACGGGGGCGGGAGTGGCTACACCTTC
D gene: TRBD1; V gene: TRBV27; clone size: NA; J gene: TRBJ2-6; CDR3 protein: CATSGTGSGANVLTF; CDR3 DNA: TGCGCAACTTCCGGGACAGGGTCTGGGGCCAACGTCCTGACTTTC
D gene: NA; V gene: TRBV30; clone size: NA; J gene: TRBJ1-5; CDR3 protein: CAWSVPSGVSNQPQHF; CDR3 DNA: TGTGCCTGGAGTGTACCCTCCGGGGTAAGCAATCAGCCCCAGCATTTT
D gene: NA; V gene: TRBV30; clone size: NA; J gene: TRBJ1-3; CDR3 protein: CAWSVTSGNTIYF; CDR3 DNA: TGTGCCTGGAGTGTAACCTCTGGAAACACCATATATTTT
D gene: NA; V gene: TRBV19; clone size: once; J gene: TRBJ2-1; CDR3 protein: CASSPGRAREVNEQFF; CDR3 DNA: TGTGCCAGTAGCCCTGGGCGGGCCAGGGAGGTCAATGAGCAGTTCTTC
D gene: NA; V gene: TRBV11-2; clone size: NA; J gene: TRBJ2-2; CDR3 protein: CASSFSAGGTGELFF; CDR3 DNA: TGTGCCAGCAGCTTTAGTGCTGGGGGCACCGGGGAGCTGTTTTTT
D gene: TRBD2; V gene: TRBV5-4; clone size: NA; J gene: TRBJ2-7; CDR3 protein: CASSFPAGETYEQYF; CDR3 DNA: TGTGCCAGCAGCTTCCCGGCGGGGGAAACCTACGAGCAGTACTTC
D gene: NA; V gene: TRBV4-3; clone size: NA; J gene: TRBJ1-1; CDR3 protein: CASSQGNRLTGAFF; CDR3 DNA: TGCGCCAGCAGCCAGGGGAACAGGCTCACTGGAGCTTTCTTT
D gene: NA; V gene: TRBV10-1; clone size: NA; J gene: TRBJ1-1; CDR3 protein: CASSESGRRAFF; CDR3 DNA: TGCGCCAGCAGTGAGTCGGGCCGCCGCGCTTTCTTT
D gene: TRBD1; V gene: TRBV9; clone size: once; J gene: TRBJ2-3; CDR3 protein: CASSSRTGWDTQYF; CDR3 DNA: TGTGCCAGCAGCAGCCGGACAGGGTGGGATACGCAGTATTTT
D gene: TRBD1; V gene: TRBV4-2; clone size: NA; J gene: TRBJ1-2; CDR3 protein: CASSQTGQNYGYTF; CDR3 DNA: TGTGCCAGCAGCCAAACGGGACAGAACTATGGCTACACCTTC
D gene: TRBD1; V gene: TRBV3-1/TRBV3-2; clone size: once; J gene: TRBJ2-7; CDR3 protein: CASSQGTAYEQYF; CDR3 DNA: TGTGCCAGCAGTCAGGGGACAGCTTACGAGCAGTACTTC
D gene: NA; V gene: TRBV11-3; clone size: NA; J gene: TRBJ1-1; CDR3 protein: CASSAHTNTEAFF; CDR3 DNA: TGTGCCAGCAGCGCACACACGAACACTGAAGCTTTCTTT
D gene: NA; V gene: TRBV5-1; clone size: NA; J gene: TRBJ2-7; CDR3 protein: CASSTIQGPYEQYF; CDR3 DNA: TGCGCCAGCTCAACCATCCAGGGTCCCTACGAGCAGTACTTC
D gene: NA; V gene: TRBV19; clone size: NA; J gene: TRBJ2-2; CDR3 protein: CASSRIENTGELFF; CDR3 DNA: TGTGCCAGTAGTAGGATCGAGAACACCGGGGAGCTGTTTTTT
D gene: NA; V gene: TRBV6-1; clone size: NA; J gene: TRBJ1-3; CDR3 protein: CASSESVGGGDTIYF; CDR3 DNA: TGTGCCAGCAGTGAATCCGTCGGAGGGGGGGACACCATATATTTT
D gene: NA; V gene: TRBV14; clone size: NA; J gene: TRBJ2-3; CDR3 protein: CASSPWPTDTQYF; CDR3 DNA: TGTGCCAGCAGCCCCTGGCCCACAGATACGCAGTATTTT
D gene: NA; V gene: TRBV27; clone size: NA; J gene: TRBJ1-1; CDR3 protein: CASSVLRGRFGTEAFF; CDR3 DNA: TGTGCCAGCAGTGTATTACGCGGACGTTTTGGCACTGAAGCTTTCTTT
D gene: TRBD1; V gene: TRBV7-6; clone size: NA; J gene: TRBJ2-1; CDR3 protein: CASSLALRGINEQFF; CDR3 DNA: TGTGCCAGCAGCTTAGCGCTCAGGGGGATCAATGAGCAGTTCTTC
D gene: NA; V gene: TRBV7-2; clone size: once; J gene: TRBJ2-2; CDR3 protein: CASSFDPAAGELFF; CDR3 DNA: TGTGCCAGCAGCTTTGATCCGGCCGCCGGGGAGCTGTTTTTT
D gene: NA; V gene: TRBV25-1; clone size: once; J gene: TRBJ1-5; CDR3 protein: CASSEWRLAPQPQHF; CDR3 DNA: TGTGCCAGCAGTGAATGGCGTTTGGCCCCACAGCCCCAGCATTTT
D gene: NA; V gene: TRBV2; clone size: NA; J gene: TRBJ2-1; CDR3 protein: CASSGVGTIEQFF; CDR3 DNA: TGTGCCAGCAGTGGAGTCGGGACGATTGAGCAGTTCTTC
D gene: NA; V gene: TRBV5-8; clone size: once; J gene: TRBJ2-3; CDR3 protein: CASRRTGVDTQYF; CDR3 DNA: TGTGCCAGCAGGCGCACGGGAGTGGATACGCAGTATTTT
D gene: NA; V gene: TRBV10-2; clone size: NA; J gene: TRBJ1-2; CDR3 protein: CASSAMDFPRYGYTF; CDR3 DNA: TGCGCCAGCAGTGCCATGGACTTTCCTCGCTATGGCTACACCTTC
D gene: NA; V gene: TRBV5-4; clone size: NA; J gene: TRBJ1-2; CDR3 protein: CASSLGGAVGDRGYTF; CDR3 DNA: TGTGCCAGCAGCTTAGGGGGGGCGGTTGGGGATAGAGGCTACACCTTC
D gene: TRBD2; V gene: TRBV28; clone size: NA; J gene: TRBJ2-5; CDR3 protein: CASSPGGGETQYF; CDR3 DNA: TGTGCCAGCAGTCCCGGGGGGGGAGAGACCCAGTACTTC
D gene: TRBD2; V gene: TRBV6-1; clone size: NA; J gene: TRBJ2-2; CDR3 protein: CASSGFRGGDTGELFF; CDR3 DNA: TGTGCCAGCAGTGGATTCCGGGGGGGGGACACCGGGGAGCTGTTTTTT